Presented here are 9 T cell receptor beta chains from one specimen sequenced in a study of control samples from healthy donors and cancer patients. Libraries were prepared by immunoSEQ multiplex PCR; TCRdb keeps only in-frame clonotypes and omits some of them. The data contain 150,000 to 200,000 clones, almost 90% of them singletons. Material: blood. The receptor source for this set is a woman aged 45-59 years in good health.

V and J are TRBV7-8 and TRBJ1-5; no clear D. CDR1 and CDR2 from the germline V gene are SGHVS and FQNEAQ. The CDR3 has 13 amino acids. Trimming cost V 2 bases and J 3 bases, with 5 bases left between them. CDR3 DNA sequence: TGTGCCAGCAGCTTATTGGACAATCAGCCCCAGCATTTT. Protein sequence: CASSLLDNQPQHF.

The chain links TRBV14 to TRBJ2-5, with D possibly being TRBD2 (5 bases). Germline CDR1 SGHDN, CDR2 FVKESK. Trimming took off 1 base at V and 5 bases at J, with 17 bases between the two ends. The CDR3 covers 16 residues. The CDR3: CASSQGPPGFGETQYF. CDR3 sequence (DNA): TGTGCCAGCAGCCAAGGCCCTCCGGGGTTCGGGGAGACCCAGTACTTC. Combining the CDR3 with reference TRBV14 and TRBJ2-5 gives the whole variable domain EAGVTQFPSHSVIEKGQTVTLRCDPISGHDNLYWYRRVMGKEIKFLLHFVKESKQDESGMPNNRFLAERTGGTYSTLKVQPAELEDSGVYFCASSQGPPGFGETQYFGPGTRLLVL.

The CDR3 region is CASSPYYEEQYF. DNA for the CDR3: TGTGCCAGCAGCCCTTACTATGAAGAGCAGTACTTC. The chain employs TRBV11-1 and TRBJ2-7; D is uncertain. Deletions cut 5 bases from V and 7 bases from J, with 12 bases between. CDR1 is SGHAT, CDR2 FQDESV, per germline (reference sequence). The CDR3 covers 12 residues.

This clone occurred once. The chain combines TRBV9 with TRBJ2-7; a weak D match, TRBD1 (6 bases). Trimming took 0 bases from V and 3 from J, leaving 13 bases between them. Germline CDR1 is SGDLS and CDR2 is YYNGEE. This CDR3 is built from 15 residues. The CDR3 is CASSVAGQGSYEQYF. For the CDR3, the DNA is TGTGCCAGCAGCGTAGCTGGCCAGGGGAGCTACGAGCAGTACTTC.

V gene TRBV6-5 combines with J gene TRBJ1-2, with TRBD1 matching over 8 bases. There are 15 residues in the CDR3. Per germline, CDR1 MNHEY and CDR2 SVGAGI. Germline trimming cut 2 bases from V and 5 bases from J; bases unmatched to any gene: 7. The DNA of the CDR3 is TGTGCCAGCAGTTACCGGCAGGGGGCGTTGTATGGCTACACCTTC. Its protein is CASSYRQGALYGYTF.

V usage is TRBV7-3 and J usage is TRBJ2-7; tentatively, D is TRBD2 (6 bases). CDR1 and CDR2 from the germline V gene are SGHTA and FQGTGA. The CDR3 covers 14 residues. V shed 5 bases and J shed 5 bases, with 16 bases lying between them. CDR3 nucleotide sequence: TGTGCCAGCAGCCAAGTGGGCCGCGGGGACGAGCAGTACTTC. Translation: CASSQVGRGDEQYF.

The V gene is TRBV27, the J gene TRBJ2-7, with D unresolved. The germline gives CDR1 MNHEY, CDR2 SMNVEV (reference sequence). The CDR3 spans 14 residues. V lost 8 bases, J lost 1 base, and 15 bases lay in between. For the CDR3, the DNA is TGTGCCAGCTCCATCCAATACTCTTCCTACGAGCAGTACTTC. It codes for CASSIQYSSYEQYF.

The rearrangement links TRBV3-1 (or the pseudogene TRBV3-2) to TRBJ1-2; TRBD1 is a possible D gene (6 bases). V was clipped by 0 bases and J by 5 bases, with 10 bases between them. This CDR3 has 14 amino acids. Germline V CDR1 and CDR2: LGHDT, YNNKEL (reference sequence). The CDR3 DNA sequence: TGTGCCAGCAGCCAAGAAATAAGGGGGTATGGCTACACCTTC. It encodes CASSQEIRGYGYTF.

The genes are TRBV5-1 and TRBJ2-7; TRBD2 agrees at 10 bases. The CDR3 totals 14 residues. Germline V gene sequence: CDR1 SGHRS, CDR2 YFSETQ. V lost 5 bases to trimming and J lost 3 bases; unmatched junction nucleotides: 5. The CDR3 DNA is TGCGCCAGCAGTAGTAGCGGGGGGAGCTACGAGCAGTACTTC. Translating it yields CASSSSGGSYEQYF.